This T cell receptor beta chain stems from a study of molecular identifiers for immune sequencing clone quantification. Study at large: RNA, taken in replicates from about 20,000 or 100,000 naive CD8 cells, was split five ways, with four sequenced.

TCRdb fed the PCR reads into MiXCR, producing one record per CDR3 protein. This sample carries some 66,000 distinct CDR3 sequences, around 20% of them seen once, and the ten largest clones take about 1.5%. A note on this clonotype: Its antigen is not known.

Study results and limitations: Should identical TCR molecules share a barcode, the sizes of highly expanded clones could be underestimated. The share of molecules held by clones above 20 RNA copies was over 97% in effector cells and under 1% in naive cells.

Germline V lookup: CDR1 MNHEY, CDR2 SVGEGT. V lost 0 bases to trimming and J lost 3 bases, with 12 bases between them. The CDR3 is 15 amino acids. The receptor was derived from a human donor in good health. Some libraries in this study had Jurkat cell RNA spiked in. The sequenced sample consisted of naive CD8+ T cells from blood, with Jurkat cell RNA spiked in. This sample's subset: FACS-sorted CD8+CD4-CCR7+CD45RA+ naive T cells. The rearrangement joins TRBV6-2 or TRBV6-3 to TRBJ2-7; unclear D gene. CDR3 sequence: CASSYSFLTYYEQYF. The CDR3 DNA is TGTGCCAGCAGTTACTCCTTCCTGACCTACTACGAGCAGTACTTC.